This T cell receptor beta chain was captured in a study of tumor and adjacent non-tumor tissue in lung cancer. Study-wide background: The cohort had under 15 adenocarcinoma, 2 squamous cell and 1 small cell patients. The patients, roughly eleven men and about 5 women, were about 30 to 85 with stage I to III disease.

RNA was extracted from bulk tissue without any cell sorting. CDR3 length equals 14 residues. CDR1 and CDR2 (germline): SQVTM, ANQGSEA. Study results and limitations: Top 100 clones took a larger repertoire share in normal lung.

A word on this clonotype: Its antigen is not identified.

TCRbeta libraries were built with three rounds of nested PCR, modified from ARM-PCR. TCRdb used MiXCR to reprocess the multiplex PCR reads, holding one entry per CDR3 protein. Of 90,000 to 130,000 distinct CDR3 sequences in the sample, 84% are singletons; the top ten hold 20% to 25%. The sample consisted of lung tumor tissue. The receptor's source is a man between 65 and 80 years old with non-small cell lung cancer. V gene TRBV29-1 combines with J gene TRBJ2-7; TRBD2 agrees at 11 bases. Here the CDR3 DNA reads TGCAGGGGAGGGACTAGCGGCCAATCCTACGAGCAGTACTTC. It specifies CRGGTSGQSYEQYF.